This T cell receptor (beta chain) originates from a study of shared clonotypes between healthy human individuals. Assay execution took place at the deep level. Original handling: Filtering of immunoSEQ junctional sequences could not match full-length read filtering. Using immunoSEQ multiplex PCR, the repertoire was profiled, and TCRdb retains in-frame clones only, with some absent. Clone size and the V and J calls come from that table; the DNA yielded D and trimming. This table has around 1,100,000 clones, roughly 80% appearing once. All the donors were Caucasian adults who lived in Nashville, Tennessee. The clonotype originates from a man between 18 and 29 years old in good health. Some clones in this sample may be carry-over from other donors' samples. Sequencing used memory CD4+ T cells from PBMCs. The subset is: CD45RA-negative fraction.

In DNA, the CDR3 is TGTGCCAGCAGCTTAGGCGGGTATGCTAATGAAAAACTGTTTTTT. It specifies CASSLGGYANEKLFF. The chain has TRBV7-2 and TRBJ1-4; D gene unclear. The germline gives CDR1 SGHTA, CDR2 FQGNSA. The length of the CDR3 is 15 residues. Trimming cost V 1 base and J 3 bases, with 9 bases left between them. Variable domain in full (rest from reference TRBV7-2 and TRBJ1-4): GAGVSQSPSNKVTEKGKDVELRCDPISGHTALYWYRQSLGQGLEFLIYFQGNSAPDKSGLPSDRFSAERTGGSVSTLTIQRTQQEDSAVYLCASSLGGYANEKLFFGSGTQLSVL.